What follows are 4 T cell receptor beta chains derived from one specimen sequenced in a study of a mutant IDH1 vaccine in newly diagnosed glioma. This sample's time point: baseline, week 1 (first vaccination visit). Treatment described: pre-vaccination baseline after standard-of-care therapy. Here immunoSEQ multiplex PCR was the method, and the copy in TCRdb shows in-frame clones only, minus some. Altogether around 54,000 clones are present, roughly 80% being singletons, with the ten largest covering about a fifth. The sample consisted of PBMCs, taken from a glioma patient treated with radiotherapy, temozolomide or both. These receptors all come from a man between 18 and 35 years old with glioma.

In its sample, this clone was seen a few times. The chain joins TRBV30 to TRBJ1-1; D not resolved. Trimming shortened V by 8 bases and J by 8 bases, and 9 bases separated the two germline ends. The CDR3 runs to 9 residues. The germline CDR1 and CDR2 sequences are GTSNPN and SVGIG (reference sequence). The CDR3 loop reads CATSAEAFF. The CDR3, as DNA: TGTGCCACGTCGGCAGAAGCTTTCTTT.

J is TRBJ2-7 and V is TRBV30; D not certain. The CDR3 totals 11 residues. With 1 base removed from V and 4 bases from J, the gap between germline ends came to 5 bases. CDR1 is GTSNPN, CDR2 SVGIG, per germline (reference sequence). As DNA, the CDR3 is TGTGCCTGGAGTGGACCTTACGAGCAGTACTTC. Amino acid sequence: CAWSGPYEQYF.

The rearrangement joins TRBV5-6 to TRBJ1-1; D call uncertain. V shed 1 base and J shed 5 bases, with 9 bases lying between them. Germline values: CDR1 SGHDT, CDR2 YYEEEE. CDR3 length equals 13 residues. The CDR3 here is CASSLSRGTEAFF. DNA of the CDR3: TGTGCCAGCAGCTTGTCCCGTGGAACTGAAGCTTTCTTT.

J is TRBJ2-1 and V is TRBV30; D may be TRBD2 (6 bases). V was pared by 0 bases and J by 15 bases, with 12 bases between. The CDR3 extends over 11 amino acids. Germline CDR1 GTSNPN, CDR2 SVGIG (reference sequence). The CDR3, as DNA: TGTGCCTGGAGTGTCATAGGGACTGGGTTCTTC. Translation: CAWSVIGTGFF.